A single sample is the source of the 6 T cell receptor beta chains below, sequenced in a study of molecular identifiers for immune sequencing clone quantification. TCRdb recomputed calls from the PCR reads with MiXCR, one row per CDR3 protein. The sample lists about 510,000 distinct CDR3 sequences, over 20% occurring once. The sequenced sample was naive CD8+ T cells from blood, with Jurkat cell RNA spiked in. Sample subset: FACS-sorted CD8+CD4-CCR7+CD45RA+ naive T cells. All receptors come from a human donor in good health. Some libraries in this study had Jurkat cell RNA spiked in.

This clonotype was observed at least ten times. CDR3 nucleotides: TGTGCCAGCAGTCAACAGTGGGATCAGCCCCAGCATTTT. Residues: CASSQQWDQPQHF. The chain employs TRBV6-6 and TRBJ1-5; D gene uncertain. V lost 5 bases and J lost 5, with 10 bases in between. Germline-derived CDR1 and CDR2 are MNHNY and SVGAGI (reference sequence). This CDR3 has 13 amino acids.

V is TRBV7-9 and J is TRBJ2-7; TRBD2 matches at 13 bases. Germline values: CDR1 SEHNR, CDR2 FQNEAQ (reference sequence). The junction had 6 bases not matched to a gene; V was cut back by 1 base and J by 6 bases. This CDR3 is 16 amino acids long. The CDR3 DNA sequence: TGTGCCAGCAGCTTAGTTGGACTAGCGGGAGTAGTCGAGCAGTACTTC. Its protein product is CASSLVGLAGVVEQYF.

For this clonotype: Germline is not matched at one junction end, which may reflect a read error. V and J are TRBV4-1 and TRBJ2-3; D call uncertain. CDR3 size: 14 residues. The germline CDR1 and CDR2 sequences are MGHRA and YSYEKL. The CDR3 here is CASRQSPSTDTQYF. The CDR3 DNA reads TGCGCCAGCCGCCAATCCCCCAGCACAGATACGCAGTATTTT.

In the case of this clonotype: No conserved phenylalanine or tryptophan ends this CDR3, so it is likely a read error. V is TRBV30 and J is TRBJ1-2; 8 nucleotides line up with TRBD1. After removal of 1 base from V and 4 bases from J, the junction contained 5 bases not matched to a gene. CDR1 GTSNPN and CDR2 SVGIG come from the germline V gene (reference sequence). The CDR3 is 14 amino acids. CDR3: CAWSAQGEVYGYTL. As DNA, the CDR3 is TGTGCCTGGAGTGCACAGGGGGAGGTCTATGGCTACACCCTC.

The rearrangement uses TRBV28 and TRBJ2-3, with 9 bases aligning to TRBD2. The V gene's germline CDR1 is MDHEN and CDR2 SYDVKM. V gave up 1 base and J gave up 2 bases; unmatched junction bases: 10. The CDR3 has 18 residues. As DNA, the CDR3 is TGTGCCAGCAGTTTATCTGGTAGCGGGAGTGGGAACACAGATACGCAGTATTTT. This gives the protein CASSLSGSGSGNTDTQYF.

This clonotype occurred a few times. The chain is built from TRBV27 and TRBJ1-6, with a weak D call TRBD1 (6 bases). The V gene's germline CDR1 is MNHEY and CDR2 SMNVEV (reference sequence). CDR3 length: 15 amino acids. Trimming cost V 4 bases and J 5 bases, with 12 bases left between them. The CDR3 is CASSWTVPNNSPLHF. In nucleotides, the CDR3 is TGTGCCAGCAGTTGGACAGTTCCGAATAATTCACCCCTCCACTTT.